The 32 T cell receptor beta chains below come from one sample, sequenced in a study of identical twins. TCRdb recomputed calls from the 5' RACE reads with MiXCR, one row per CDR3 protein. The table shows 500,000 or so distinct CDR3 sequences, with 14% occurring only once. Another study also made use of these data, one on yellow fever vaccine responses in identical twins.

Sequenced material: CD4+ T cells sorted from blood. The receptor source for this set is a woman aged 18-35 years in good health.

The gene calls are TRBV9 and TRBJ2-1; no clear D gene. The CDR3 is made up of 13 amino acids. With 4 bases removed from V and 8 bases from J, the gap between germline ends came to 13 bases. CDR1 and CDR2 from the germline V gene are SGDLS and YYNGEE. The DNA of the CDR3 is TGTGCCAGCAGCCGCGCTCAGTCGTATGAGCAGTTCTTC. It is translated as CASSRAQSYEQFF.

This clonotype occurred a few times. The chain recombines TRBV20-1 with TRBJ1-5; D not certain. The V and J ends lost 3 bases and 1 base respectively, with 10 bases between them. This CDR3 has 14 amino acids. Germline V gene sequence: CDR1 DFQATT, CDR2 SNEGSKA (reference sequence). CDR3 residues: CSARGSSSNQPQHF. The CDR3 nucleotides are TGCAGTGCTAGGGGATCTTCCAGCAATCAGCCCCAGCATTTT.

This clonotype was seen at least ten times. The CDR3 DNA sequence: TGCGCCAGCAGCCGCGACAGTGTCACAACGGCGGAGACCCAGTACTTC. Its translation: CASSRDSVTTAETQYF. The J gene is TRBJ2-5, the V gene TRBV5-1; TRBD1 is a possible D gene (5 bases). The V and J ends lost 4 bases and 5 bases respectively, with 21 bases between them. CDR1 and CDR2 from the germline V gene are SGHRS and YFSETQ. This CDR3 is 16 amino acids long.

This clonotype was seen a few times. The chain has TRBV6-5 and TRBJ1-2; 9 nucleotides align to TRBD1. The germline CDR1 and CDR2 sequences are MNHEY and SVGAGI. The CDR3 has 15 amino acids. After removal of 2 bases from V and 4 bases from J, the junction contained 5 bases not matched to a gene. CDR3 sequence: CASSYKKTGGYGYTF. In DNA, the CDR3 is TGTGCCAGCAGTTACAAAAAGACAGGGGGCTATGGCTACACCTTC.

This clonotype was recorded a few times. The chain's CDR3 is CASGSLVGFTDTQYF. For the CDR3, the DNA is TGTGCCAGCGGTTCTTTGGTCGGATTCACAGATACGCAGTATTTT. The rearrangement joins TRBV27 to TRBJ2-3; no clear D gene. V gave up 8 bases and J gave up 2 bases, with 17 bases separating them. Germline V gives CDR1 MNHEY, CDR2 SMNVEV (reference sequence). CDR3 length: 15 amino acids.

This clonotype occurred a few times. V usage is TRBV4-1 and J usage is TRBJ2-1; the match to TRBD2 covers 11 bases. CDR1 and CDR2 from the germline V gene are MGHRA and YSYEKL. The CDR3 has 16 residues. After removal of 3 bases from V and 5 bases from J, the junction contained 6 bases not matched to a gene. CDR3 in DNA: TGCGCCAGCAGCCAGGTTAGCGGGGGGGCTGACAATGAGCAGTTCTTC. This translates into CASSQVSGGADNEQFF.

The chain employs TRBV7-9 and TRBJ1-5; D unclear. Deletions cut 5 bases from V and 7 bases from J, with 9 bases between. The CDR3 runs to 12 residues. The V gene's germline CDR1 is SEHNR and CDR2 FQNEAQ (reference sequence). The CDR3, as DNA: TGTGCCAGCAGCCGAAAAAACCAGCCCCAGCATTTT. Its protein is CASSRKNQPQHF. Looking up the rest from reference TRBV7-9 and TRBJ1-5 gives the full variable domain: DTGVSQNPRHKITKRGQNVTFRCDPISEHNRLYWYRQTLGQGPEFLTYFQNEAQLEKSRLLSDRFSAERPKGSFSTLEIQRTEQGDSAMYLCASSRKNQPQHFGDGTRLSIL.

This sequence joins TRBV4-3 and TRBJ2-3, with a tentative D call TRBD2 (6 bases). V was clipped by 5 bases and J by 2 bases, with 17 bases between them. This CDR3 region has 16 residues. CDR1 and CDR2 from the germline V gene are LGHNA and YSLEER. The CDR3 reads CASSAQPGLHTDTQYF. The CDR3 DNA follows: TGCGCCAGCAGCGCCCAACCGGGACTTCACACAGATACGCAGTATTTT.

The gene calls are TRBV20-1 and TRBJ2-2; 7 positions match TRBD2. CDR1 is DFQATT, CDR2 SNEGSKA, per germline (reference sequence). This CDR3 has 16 residues. J gave up 5 bases and V 0 bases, and 9 bases lay outside the gene matches. CDR3: CSARDTGGFVTGELFF. CDR3 nucleotides: TGCAGTGCTAGAGACACCGGGGGGTTTGTAACCGGGGAGCTGTTTTTT.

In this sample, this clonotype turned up a few times. The rearrangement joins TRBV20-1 to TRBJ2-1, with TRBD1 identical over 7 bases. After removal of 1 base from V and 0 bases from J, the junction contained 3 bases not matched to a gene. The CDR3 consists of 15 residues. Germline CDR1 is DFQATT and CDR2 is SNEGSKA (reference sequence). CDR3 residues: CSARVDRFSYNEQFF. The CDR3 DNA is TGCAGTGCTAGAGTGGACAGGTTCTCCTACAATGAGCAGTTCTTC.

The chain is built from TRBV12-3 or TRBV12-4 and TRBJ2-4; D remains unclear. V gave up 4 bases and J gave up 5 bases, with 15 bases separating them. The CDR3 is made up of 15 amino acids. DNA for the CDR3: TGTGCCAGCAGTTCTTACCGTGGGTCTCAAAACATTCAGTACTTC. Protein sequence: CASSSYRGSQNIQYF.

This clonotype was detected only a few times. The chain combines TRBV7-3 with TRBJ2-5; 11 bases map to TRBD1. Unmatched junction bases numbered 7, after V lost 5 bases and J lost 5 bases. CDR1 is SGHTA and CDR2 is FQGTGA in the germline V gene. The CDR3 sequence is 15 residues long. The CDR3 protein is CASSLRTGGFETQYF. CDR3 DNA: TGTGCCAGCAGCCTAAGGACAGGGGGCTTCGAGACCCAGTACTTC.

This clonotype was detected only a few times. V gene TRBV7-9 combines with J gene TRBJ2-7; maybe TRBD1 (5 bases). CDR1 and CDR2 (germline): SEHNR, FQNEAQ (reference sequence). Trimming cost V 2 bases and J 6 bases, with 14 bases left between them. This CDR3 spans 14 amino acids. CDR3 in DNA: TGTGCCAGCAGCTTATATGGGGCCATCGGCGAGCAGTACTTC. Its protein product is CASSLYGAIGEQYF.

This clonotype was recorded a few times. The chain combines TRBV9 with TRBJ2-7, with TRBD2 matching over 11 bases. Germline trimming cut 0 bases from V and 3 bases from J; bases unmatched to any gene: 14. CDR1 is SGDLS and CDR2 is YYNGEE in the germline V gene. This CDR3 spans 19 amino acids. The CDR3 bases are TGTGCCAGCAGCGTAGGCTTAGCGGGGGGGCTGAAGGGACTCTACGAGCAGTACTTC. Translated: CASSVGLAGGLKGLYEQYF.

This rearrangement joins TRBV7-2 to TRBJ2-1, with 9 bases matching TRBD2. There are 15 residues in the CDR3. Germline CDR1 reads SGHTA; CDR2 reads FQGNSA. With V trimmed by 3 bases and J by 5 bases, 5 bases remained unmatched. In DNA, the CDR3 is TGTGCCAGCAGCTTCAATAGCGGGGGCAACAATGAGCAGTTCTTC. This sequence encodes CASSFNSGGNNEQFF.

This clonotype was detected many times. The chain employs TRBV6-2 or TRBV6-3 and TRBJ2-7; D perhaps matches TRBD1 (6 bases). Germline loops: CDR1 MNHEY, CDR2 SVGEGT. Trimming removed 2 bases at V and 4 bases at J, with 9 bases between. CDR3 length: 13 amino acids. As DNA, the CDR3 is TGTGCCAGCAGTTACGGGACATCTTACGAGCAGTACTTC. Its translation: CASSYGTSYEQYF.

This clonotype has a handful of counts. This sequence joins TRBV11-2 and TRBJ2-1, with D possibly being TRBD1 (5 bases). Germline V gene lookup returns CDR1 SGHAT and CDR2 FQNNGV. V was cut by 3 bases and J by 5 bases, with 14 bases left in between. This CDR3 comprises 15 residues. The CDR3 here is CASSFRVVGDNEQFF. The CDR3 region has the DNA TGTGCCAGCAGCTTCAGGGTTGTAGGGGACAATGAGCAGTTCTTC.

This clonotype was detected only a few times. The chain links TRBV5-1 to TRBJ2-2; 8 bases are shared with TRBD2. From germline, CDR1 is SGHRS and CDR2 YFSETQ. The CDR3 sequence is 16 residues long. V gave up 1 base and J gave up 3 bases; unmatched junction bases: 5. CDR3 sequence reads: CASSLWPGGDTGELFF. CDR3 nucleotide sequence: TGCGCCAGCAGCTTGTGGCCGGGAGGGGACACCGGGGAGCTGTTTTTT. Supplemented by reference TRBV5-1 and TRBJ2-2, the full variable domain reads KAGVTQTPRYLIKTRGQQVTLSCSPISGHRSVSWYQQTPGQGLQFLFEYFSETQRNKGNFPGRFSGRQFSNSRSEMNVSTLELGDSALYLCASSLWPGGDTGELFFGEGSRLTVL.

The table lists this clonotype with a few counts. This chain links TRBV20-1 with TRBJ2-1; TRBD2 agrees at 11 bases. The CDR3 has 17 amino acids. Germline CDR1 and CDR2: DFQATT and SNEGSKA (reference sequence). Trimming took 8 bases from V and 0 from J; bases not matched to a gene: 12. The CDR3 spells CSTRSSGGRSSYNEQFF. The CDR3 DNA reads as TGCAGTACGCGTTCTAGCGGGGGGCGGAGCTCCTACAATGAGCAGTTCTTC.

This rearrangement joins TRBV27 to TRBJ2-7; 14 bases match TRBD2. Germline lookup yields CDR1 MNHEY and CDR2 SMNVEV (reference sequence). The ends lost 4 bases at V and 3 bases at J; junction bases unmatched: 11. This CDR3 is 18 amino acids long. The CDR3 loop is CASSSQSGTSGSLYEQYF. CDR3 coding DNA: TGTGCCAGCAGTTCGCAATCCGGGACTAGCGGGAGTCTCTACGAGCAGTACTTC.

Many counts were recorded for this clonotype. This chain uses TRBV7-8 with TRBJ1-4; D is unresolved. Trimming cost V 5 bases and J 8 bases, with 18 bases left between them. This CDR3 comprises 15 residues. Germline V gene lookup returns CDR1 SGHVS and CDR2 FQNEAQ. The CDR3 spells CASSTRESPVEKLFF. CDR3 DNA: TGTGCCAGCAGCACCCGCGAGTCCCCGGTCGAAAAACTGTTTTTT.

The rearrangement links TRBV25-1 to TRBJ2-6; tentative D call: TRBD2 (5 bases). In germline, CDR1 is MGHDK, CDR2 SYGVNS. The CDR3 length is 15 residues. V lost 5 bases, J lost 2 bases, and 10 bases lay in between. This chain's CDR3 is CASSPPGAGANVLTF. As DNA, the CDR3 is TGTGCCAGCAGTCCCCCCGGGGCTGGGGCCAACGTCCTGACTTTC.

The J gene is TRBJ1-2, the V gene TRBV2, with TRBD1 matching 10 bases. The CDR3 is made up of 15 amino acids. Germline trimming cut 0 bases from V and 8 bases from J; bases unmatched to any gene: 6. Germline CDR1 is SNHLY and CDR2 is FYNNEI. CDR3 bases: TGTGCCAGCAGTGAAGCGCGGACAGGGGGTAGGGGCTACACCTTC. Its protein product is CASSEARTGGRGYTF.

This chain links TRBV7-2 with TRBJ2-3; either TRBD1 or TRBD2 may fit D (6 bases each). Trimming pared 1 base from V and 0 bases from J, leaving 17 bases between. In germline, CDR1 is SGHTA, CDR2 FQGNSA. This CDR3 contains 18 residues. The CDR3 DNA sequence: TGTGCCAGCAGCTTAGGGCAGAGGGGGGTAACTAGCACAGATACGCAGTATTTT. Translation gives CASSLGQRGVTSTDTQYF.

The J gene is TRBJ2-4, the V gene TRBV6-5, with D unresolved. Germline CDR1 reads MNHEY; CDR2 reads SVGAGI. V was shortened by 2 bases and J by 7 bases, with 3 bases between the two germline ends. The length of the CDR3 is 11 residues. CDR3 sequence: CASSYGNIQYF. For the CDR3, the DNA is TGTGCCAGCAGTTACGGCAACATTCAGTACTTC.

The chain's CDR3 is CASSSTSASLYEQYF. CDR3 bases: TGTGCCAGCAGCTCGACTAGCGCCTCTCTTTACGAGCAGTACTTC. The chain combines TRBV7-9 with TRBJ2-7; 8 positions agree with TRBD2. This CDR3 comprises 15 residues. Germline CDR1 reads SEHNR; CDR2 reads FQNEAQ (reference sequence). V shed 4 bases and J 4 bases; nucleotides not matched to a gene: 9.

This clonotype was counted only a few times. CDR3 DNA: TGTGCCATCAGTGCCCGACCTGAATACACAGATACGCAGTATTTT. It codes for CAISARPEYTDTQYF. The chain combines TRBV10-3 with TRBJ2-3; D is unclear. The CDR3 runs 15 residues. Trimming removed 4 bases at V and 2 bases at J, with 13 bases between. The germline gives CDR1 ENHRY, CDR2 SYGVKD.

This clonotype was seen a few times. The chain joins TRBV5-1 to TRBJ2-1; TRBD1 matches 8 bases. Germline V gene lookup returns CDR1 SGHRS and CDR2 YFSETQ. With 3 bases clipped from V and 6 bases from J, the junction kept 8 bases outside the gene matches. This CDR3 has 15 residues. CDR3 amino acids: CASSSTPGQANEQFF. Written as DNA, the CDR3 is TGCGCCAGCAGCTCTACTCCGGGACAGGCCAATGAGCAGTTCTTC.

The chain couples TRBV11-3 to TRBJ2-1; TRBD2 matches 7 bases. This CDR3 contains 15 residues. CDR1 is SGHNT, CDR2 YENEEA, per germline. Losses at the gene ends were 5 bases for V and 9 bases for J; bases not matched to a gene: 13. The CDR3 is CASSAAGGSKSEQFF. CDR3 DNA: TGTGCCAGCAGCGCCGCCGGGGGGAGTAAGAGTGAGCAGTTCTTC.

The genes are TRBV12-3 or TRBV12-4 and TRBJ2-1, with D maybe TRBD1 (6 bases). Between the trimmed V and J ends, which lost 2 bases and 9 bases, there was a span of 11 bases. The CDR3 totals 13 residues. The CDR3 bases are TGTGCCAGCAGTTTACAGCCCAGGGGTGAGCAGTTCTTC. Its translation is CASSLQPRGEQFF.

The rearrangement joins TRBV6-1 to TRBJ2-3, with D possibly TRBD1 on 5 matching bases. The CDR3 consists of 16 residues. CDR1 is MNHNS and CDR2 is SASEGT in the germline V gene. V was cut by 2 bases and J by 2 bases, with 14 bases left in between. CDR3 loop: CASSENGARDTDTQYF. CDR3 coding DNA: TGTGCCAGCAGTGAAAATGGCGCCAGGGACACAGATACGCAGTATTTT.

The V and J genes are TRBV9 and TRBJ2-2; tentatively, D is TRBD1 (5 bases). The CDR3 spans 15 residues. Germline-derived CDR1 and CDR2 are SGDLS and YYNGEE. Trimming cost V 0 bases and J 7 bases, with 13 bases left between them. The CDR3 DNA reads TGTGCCAGCAGCGTAGAGACGACAGAGAACGGGGAGCTGTTTTTT. Protein product: CASSVETTENGELFF.